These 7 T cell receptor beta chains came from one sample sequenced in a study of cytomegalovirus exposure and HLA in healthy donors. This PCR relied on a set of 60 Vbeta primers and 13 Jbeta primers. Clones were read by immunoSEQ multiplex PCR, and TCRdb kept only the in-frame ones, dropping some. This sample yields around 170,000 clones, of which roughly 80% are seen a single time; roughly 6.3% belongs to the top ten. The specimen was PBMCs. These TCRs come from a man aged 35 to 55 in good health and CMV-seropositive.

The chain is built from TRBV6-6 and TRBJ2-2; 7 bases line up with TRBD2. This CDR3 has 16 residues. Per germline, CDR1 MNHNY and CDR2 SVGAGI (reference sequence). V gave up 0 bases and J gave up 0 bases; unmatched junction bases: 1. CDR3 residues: CASSYSGGSNTGELFF. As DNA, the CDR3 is TGTGCCAGCAGTTACTCCGGGGGGTCGAACACCGGGGAGCTGTTTTTT.

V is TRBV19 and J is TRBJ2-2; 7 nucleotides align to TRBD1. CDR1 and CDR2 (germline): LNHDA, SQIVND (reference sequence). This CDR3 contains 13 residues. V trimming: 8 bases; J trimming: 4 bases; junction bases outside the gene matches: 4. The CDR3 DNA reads TGTGCCAGTTACAGGGGTTCCACCGGGGAGCTGTTTTTT. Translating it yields CASYRGSTGELFF.

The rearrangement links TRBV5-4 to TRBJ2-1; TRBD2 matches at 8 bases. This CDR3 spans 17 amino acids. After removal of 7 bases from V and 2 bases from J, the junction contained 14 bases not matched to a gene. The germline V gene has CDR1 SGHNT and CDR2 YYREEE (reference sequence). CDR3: CASLSGGQFLPYNEQFF. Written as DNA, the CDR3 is TGTGCCAGCCTTTCGGGGGGGCAGTTCTTGCCCTACAATGAGCAGTTCTTC.

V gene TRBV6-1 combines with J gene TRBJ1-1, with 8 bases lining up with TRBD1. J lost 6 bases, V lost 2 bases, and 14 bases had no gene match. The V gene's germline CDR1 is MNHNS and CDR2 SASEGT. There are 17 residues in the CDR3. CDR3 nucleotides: TGTGCCAGCAGTGAAACCGACCGAACAGGGGGTAAGGCTGAAGCTTTCTTT. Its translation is CASSETDRTGGKAEAFF.

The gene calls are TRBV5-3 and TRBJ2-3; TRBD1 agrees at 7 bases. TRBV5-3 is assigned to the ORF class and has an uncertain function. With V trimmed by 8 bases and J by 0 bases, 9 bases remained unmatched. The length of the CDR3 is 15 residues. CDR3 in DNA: TGTGCCAGGACAAATGGGGGACAGAGCACAGATACGCAGTATTTT. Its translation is CARTNGGQSTDTQYF.

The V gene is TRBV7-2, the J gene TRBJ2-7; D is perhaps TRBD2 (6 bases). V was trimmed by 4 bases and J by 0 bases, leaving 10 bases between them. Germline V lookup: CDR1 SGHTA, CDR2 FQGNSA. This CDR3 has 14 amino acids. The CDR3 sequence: CASSYRDSSYEQYF. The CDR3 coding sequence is TGTGCCAGCAGCTACCGGGACTCCTCCTACGAGCAGTACTTC.

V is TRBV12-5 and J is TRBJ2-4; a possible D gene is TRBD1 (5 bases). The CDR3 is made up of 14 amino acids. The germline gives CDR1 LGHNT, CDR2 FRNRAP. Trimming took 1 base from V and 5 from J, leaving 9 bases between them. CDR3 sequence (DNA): TGTGCTAGTGGTTTGGAGGGGATTCAAAACATTCAGTACTTC. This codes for CASGLEGIQNIQYF. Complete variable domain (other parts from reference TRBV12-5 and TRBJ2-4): DARVTQTPRHKVTEMGQEVTMRCQPILGHNTVFWYRQTMMQGLELLAYFRNRAPLDDSGMPKDRFSAEMPDATLATLKIQPSEPRDSAVYFCASGLEGIQNIQYFGAGTRLSVL.